This entry features one T cell receptor (beta chain) sequence. The record originates from a study of OX40 agonist ivuxolimab in advanced cancers. Germline V gene data show CDR1 as GTSNPN and CDR2 as SVGIG (reference sequence). This CDR3 has 15 amino acids. V lost 4 bases, J lost 0 bases, and 3 bases stayed unmatched. Assay used: immunoSEQ multiplex PCR; TCRdb lists only in-frame clones, some missing. The sample holds roughly 92,000 clones; around 90% are singletons and the top ten take 0.7% to 1%. The input for sequencing was CD4+ or CD8+ T cells sorted from blood, taken in a trial of the OX40 agonist ivuxolimab. V and J are TRBV30 and TRBJ2-1; TRBD2 agrees at 10 bases. This sequence was found in an adult with an advanced solid tumor such as melanoma, head and neck, liver or kidney cancer. The chain's CDR3 is CAWKREGLSYNEQFF. CDR3 DNA sequence: TGTGCCTGGAAGCGGGAGGGACTCTCCTACAATGAGCAGTTCTTC.